The clone carrying this T cell receptor beta chain was recorded a few times. These data come from a study of T cell repertoires in cytomegalovirus infection. The wider study: It was the public TCR beta signatures that indicated both CMV infection and matching HLA type.

TCRdb recomputed calls from the reads with MiXCR, one row per CDR3 protein. The table lists 450,000 to 600,000 distinct CDR3 sequences, approximately 10% of them singletons. The receptor comes from a human donor in good health (CMV status not recorded). Some clones in this sample may be carry-over from other donors' samples. Sequencing was carried out using PBMCs.

CDR3 nucleotide sequence: TGTGCCAGCAGTGAAGAGGGACAGGGGGATGAAAAACTGTTTTTT. This gives the protein CASSEEGQGDEKLFF. The chain is built from TRBV2 and TRBJ1-4; 11 bases agree with TRBD1. Per the germline V gene, CDR1 is SNHLY and CDR2 is FYNNEI. Trimming took 1 base from V and 6 from J; bases not matched to a gene: 1. The CDR3 has 15 amino acids.